The rows below give T cell receptor beta chains drawn from one sample of a study of blood T cell repertoires in COVID-19. Clones were read by immunoSEQ multiplex PCR, and TCRdb kept only the in-frame ones, dropping some. The sample lists just over 250,000 clones, around nine tenths occurring once. Sequencing was performed on peripheral blood. These receptor sequences come from a woman in her seventies with COVID-19, enrolled during active disease. Each CDR3 is given with its conserved first and last residue. D genes are given only for firm matches. Size is stated for part of the rows, as once, few or many counts, or as a class when the clone is expanded.

D	V	size	J	CDR3	DNA
-	TRBV11-3	many	TRBJ1-2	CASSLVMSGGFDYGYTF	TGTGCCAGCAGCTTAGTAATGAGTGGGGGGTTCGACTATGGCTACACCTTC
-	TRBV6-5	-	TRBJ1-1	CASRAGNTEAFF	TGTGCCAGCAGGGCGGGGAACACTGAAGCTTTCTTT
-	TRBV9	-	TRBJ2-1	CASSGRPLPWDEQFF	TGTGCCAGCAGCGGGCGGCCCCTACCTTGGGATGAGCAGTTCTTC
TRBD1	TRBV28	few	TRBJ2-7	CASRGQGNEQYF	TGTGCCAGCAGGGGACAGGGGAACGAGCAGTACTTC
-	TRBV30	-	TRBJ2-3	CAWDQGGVSDTQYF	TGTGCCTGGGACCAGGGCGGTGTTTCTGATACGCAGTATTTT
-	TRBV7-8	-	TRBJ2-7	CASSLARAYEQYF	TGTGCCAGCAGCTTAGCGAGGGCTTACGAGCAGTACTTC
TRBD1	TRBV6-5	-	TRBJ2-7	CASSLDRPGQGYEQYF	TGTGCCAGCAGTTTAGACAGGCCGGGACAGGGCTACGAGCAGTACTTC
-	TRBV27	-	TRBJ1-2	CASSPGLRSPYGYTF	TGTGCCAGCAGCCCCGGGTTAAGAAGCCCCTATGGCTACACCTTC
-	TRBV7-3	-	TRBJ2-5	CASSLAEGQETQYF	TGTGCCAGCAGCTTAGCGGAGGGCCAAGAGACCCAGTACTTC
-	TRBV12-3/TRBV12-4	-	TRBJ2-1	CASNPGDNEQFF	TGTGCCAGCAACCCCGGGGACAATGAGCAGTTCTTC
TRBD1	TRBV7-6	-	TRBJ2-3	CASSLERGHRTDTQYF	TGTGCCAGCAGCTTAGAGAGGGGGCATCGCACAGATACGCAGTATTTT
TRBD2	TRBV11-2	-	TRBJ2-7	CASSLHSGTNSYEQYF	TGTGCCAGCAGCTTACATTCAGGGACTAACTCCTACGAGCAGTACTTC
-	TRBV12-3/TRBV12-4	-	TRBJ2-7	CASSLVQYSEQYF	TGTGCCAGCAGTTTAGTTCAGTATTCCGAGCAGTACTTC
TRBD2	TRBV7-9	-	TRBJ2-1	CASSSAGTSAGLALYEQFF	TGTGCCAGCAGCTCAGCCGGGACATCGGCGGGACTAGCCCTCTATGAGCAGTTCTTC
-	TRBV3-1/TRBV3-2	-	TRBJ2-7	CASSQPSSYEQYF	TGTGCCAGCAGCCAGCCCAGCTCCTACGAGCAGTACTTC
-	TRBV19	-	TRBJ2-7	CASSIWGRSVTYEQYF	TGTGCCAGTAGTATATGGGGCAGATCTGTAACCTACGAGCAGTACTTC
-	TRBV6-1	-	TRBJ1-1	CASSDNGRGAFF	TGTGCCAGCAGTGATAACGGGCGAGGGGCTTTCTTT
TRBD1	TRBV4-1	-	TRBJ1-2	CASSQDSGQGYGYTF	TGCGCCAGCAGCCAAGATTCGGGACAGGGCTATGGCTACACCTTC
-	TRBV11-2	-	TRBJ2-7	CASSPDTYEQYF	TGTGCCAGCAGCCCGGACACCTACGAGCAGTACTTC
-	TRBV3-1/TRBV3-2	-	TRBJ2-7	CASSHEGSYEQYF	TGTGCCAGCAGCCATGAGGGCAGCTACGAGCAGTACTTC
-	TRBV4-1	-	TRBJ2-5	CASSQVGGLETQYF	TGCGCCAGCAGCCAAGTGGGGGGGCTCGAGACCCAGTACTTC
-	TRBV28	-	TRBJ1-6	CASRSGGDSYNSPLHF	TGTGCCAGCAGAAGCGGGGGAGACTCCTATAATTCACCCCTCCACTTT
TRBD2	TRBV30	-	TRBJ2-7	CAWSVRYSGLAPHEQYF	TGTGCCTGGAGTGTAAGATATAGCGGACTAGCTCCCCACGAGCAGTACTTC
-	TRBV5-1	-	TRBJ2-1	CASSPSGVIYNEQFF	TGCGCCAGCAGCCCCTCGGGGGTCATCTACAATGAGCAGTTCTTC
-	TRBV10-3	-	TRBJ1-1	CAISEKTMNTEAFF	TGTGCCATCAGTGAGAAGACTATGAACACTGAAGCTTTCTTT
-	TRBV18	-	TRBJ1-2	CASSLGQTNYGYTF	TGTGCCAGCTCACTTGGACAGACTAACTATGGCTACACCTTC
-	TRBV24-1	-	TRBJ1-4	CATSDSGLTNEKLFF	TGTGCCACCAGTGATTCAGGACTAACTAATGAAAAACTGTTTTTT
-	TRBV18	-	TRBJ1-1	CASSPTGRGWNTEAFF	TGTGCCAGCTCACCTACCGGGCGCGGGTGGAACACTGAAGCTTTCTTT
TRBD1	TRBV5-4	-	TRBJ2-7	CASSPDRGRIEQYF	TGTGCCAGCAGCCCGGACAGGGGGCGCATCGAGCAGTACTTC
TRBD2	TRBV7-2	-	TRBJ2-7	CASSLNGRAYEQYF	TGTGCCAGCAGCTTAAACGGGAGGGCCTACGAGCAGTACTTC
TRBD2	TRBV27	-	TRBJ2-1	CASSFGTSYEQFF	TGTGCCAGCAGTTTCGGGACTAGCTATGAGCAGTTCTTC
TRBD2	TRBV7-3	-	TRBJ2-7	CASSLTSGLVYEQYF	TGTGCCAGCAGCTTAACCTCGGGACTAGTATACGAGCAGTACTTC
TRBD1	TRBV5-1	-	TRBJ2-1	CASSRDRGNNEQFF	TGCGCCAGCAGCCGGGACAGAGGTAACAATGAGCAGTTCTTC
-	TRBV5-1	-	TRBJ2-2	CASSLAGWQDTGELFF	TGCGCCAGCAGCTTGGCAGGTTGGCAGGATACCGGGGAGCTGTTTTTT